What follows are 9 T cell receptor beta chains derived from one specimen sequenced in a study of tumor and adjacent non-tumor tissue in lung cancer. The library came from three nested PCR rounds adapted from ARM-PCR protocols. TCRdb re-called the multiplex PCR reads through MiXCR, storing one row per CDR3 protein. The sample has roughly 75,000 distinct CDR3 sequences; over 70% are singletons. RNA was extracted from bulk tissue without any cell sorting. Sequences were obtained from lung tumor tissue. These receptors were obtained from a woman between 45 and 65 years old with non-small cell lung cancer.

About this clonotype itself: This likely comes from a read error, as the CDR3 has no conserved phenylalanine or tryptophan at its end. J is TRBJ2-5 and V is TRBV6-6; D is possibly TRBD2 (6 bases). Per germline, CDR1 MNHNY and CDR2 SVGAGI (reference sequence). The CDR3 spans 15 residues. The CDR3 nucleotides read TGTGCCAGCACCGGGACTGGCGTAGGCCAAGGGACCCAGTACCTC. Translation gives CASTGTGVGQGTQYL.

This chain uses TRBV6-2 or TRBV6-3 with TRBJ2-1, with 8 bases aligning to TRBD2. The CDR3 loop spans 16 amino acids. Germline assignment: CDR1 MNHEY and CDR2 SVGEGT. CDR3: CISSYGREASYNEQFF. The CDR3, as DNA: TGTATCAGCAGTTACGGGCGGGAGGCGTCGTACAATGAGCAGTTCTTC.

The chain links TRBV28 to TRBJ2-7; tentatively, D is TRBD1 or TRBD2 (5 bases each). V dropped 7 bases and J dropped 2 bases, with 18 bases sitting between them. This CDR3 comprises 15 residues. In germline, CDR1 is MDHEN, CDR2 SYDVKM. CDR3 nucleotide sequence: TGTGCCAGCAATTTCCACGGGGACGGGACCTACGAGCAGTACTTC. Its translation is CASNFHGDGTYEQYF. Based on the CDR3 plus reference TRBV28 and TRBJ2-7, the full variable domain is DVKVTQSSRYLVKRTGEKVFLECVQDMDHENMFWYRQDPGLGLRLIYFSYDVKMKEKGDIPEGYSVSREKKERFSLILESASTNQTSMYLCASNFHGDGTYEQYFGPGTRLTVT.

This clonotype showed up just once. V usage is TRBV29-1 and J usage is TRBJ2-2; unclear D gene. V lost 7 bases, J lost 0 bases, and 12 bases lay in between. Looked up from germline, CDR1 is SQVTM and CDR2 is ANQGSEA. CDR3 size: 14 residues. The CDR3: CSALGRANTGELFF. The CDR3 nucleotides read TGCAGCGCATTAGGACGTGCGAACACCGGGGAGCTGTTTTTT.

About this clonotype: One end of the junction is discordant with germline, which a read error may explain. The chain is built from TRBV6-6 and TRBJ2-1; D may match TRBD1 or TRBD2 (6 bases each). This CDR3 spans 15 amino acids. The germline V gene encodes CDR1 MNHNY and CDR2 SVGAGI (reference sequence). CDR3: CARSYILGGYNEQFF. The DNA of the CDR3 is TGTGCCAGAAGTTATATTCTAGGGGGGTACAATGAGCAGTTCTTC.

Notes on this clonotype: Because the CDR3's place on the DNA is in doubt, the DNA is left out and the CDR3 is given as listed by TCRdb. This chain uses TRBV10-2 with TRBJ2-6. Counting both end residues, the CDR3 totals 15 amino acids. From germline, CDR1 is WSHSY and CDR2 SAAADI. The CDR3 loop is CASSDFAAGANVPTF.

This clonotype was observed once. CDR3 in amino acids: CASNSTVGQNIQYF. Here the CDR3 DNA reads TGTGCCAGCAATTCGACGGTTGGCCAAAACATTCAGTACTTC. The chain has TRBV6-5 and TRBJ2-4; D unresolved. With 7 bases removed from V and 5 bases from J, the gap between germline ends came to 15 bases. The CDR3 sequence is 14 residues long. CDR1 is MNHEY and CDR2 is SVGAGI in the germline V gene.

Concerning this clonotype itself: At one boundary the junction diverges from the germline segment, which might be a read error. This rearrangement joins TRBV6-5 to TRBJ2-7; unclear D gene. Germline CDR1 and CDR2: MNHEY and SVGAGI. The CDR3 extends over 16 amino acids. DNA for the CDR3: TGTGCCAGCAGTCACTCGAGCAGCCCGTTCTCCTATGAGCAGTACTTC. Translation: CASSHSSSPFSYEQYF.

Notes on this clonotype: At one boundary the junction diverges from the germline segment, which might be a read error. The CDR3 nucleotides are TGTGTCACCAGTGATGGAACGGGACTAAGCTCCTACAATGAGCAGTTCTTC. Amino acid sequence: CVTSDGTGLSSYNEQFF. The V gene is TRBV24-1, the J gene TRBJ2-1; 7 nucleotides line up with TRBD2. Germline CDR1 is KGHDR and CDR2 is SFDVKD. CDR3 length equals 17 residues.